The clone carrying this TCR beta chain has more than one count but fewer than ten. This record belongs to a study of T cell changes during pregnancy in multiple sclerosis. The method was immunoSEQ multiplex PCR; TCRdb's version includes in-frame clones alone and lacks a portion of them. In the table there are some 64,000 clones, 90% of which are singletons. The CDR3 consists of 11 residues. V lost 7 bases, J lost 8 bases, and 8 bases lay in between. In germline, CDR1 is SNHLY, CDR2 FYNNEI. The sequencing here drew on peripheral blood, taken in the first trimester of pregnancy. The TCR was taken from a female donor in good health, enrolled as a control in a pregnancy study. The V gene is TRBV2, the J gene TRBJ1-4, with D unresolved. The CDR3 bases are TGTGCCAGCAAGCTTATCGAAAAACTGTTTTTT. Protein sequence: CASKLIEKLFF.